One sample yielded the 11 T cell receptor beta chains listed below, sequenced in a study of technical replicates of blood from a few donors. Sequenced by immunoSEQ multiplex PCR; TCRdb stores in-frame clones only, minus some. The data hold about 15,000 clones, with 82% observed a single time. Sequences were obtained from PBMCs. These receptors originate from a human donor in good health. Some clones in this sample may be carry-over from other donors' samples.

DNA for the CDR3: TGTGCCTGGACAGGGGGAACCTCTGGGGCCAACGTCCTGACTTTC. Translated, it gives CAWTGGTSGANVLTF. The chain combines TRBV30 with TRBJ2-6, with TRBD1 matching 7 bases. The CDR3 has 15 amino acids. The junction had 3 bases not matched to a gene; V was cut back by 4 bases and J by 0 bases. In germline, CDR1 is GTSNPN, CDR2 SVGIG (reference sequence).

This clone was seen only once. The genes are TRBV6-1 and TRBJ2-2; no reliable D call. The CDR3 has 12 amino acids. V was pared by 7 bases and J by 1 base, with 4 bases between. Germline loops: CDR1 MNHNS, CDR2 SASEGT. The CDR3: CASNRNTGELFF. The CDR3 nucleotides read TGTGCCAGCAATAGGAACACCGGGGAGCTGTTTTTT.

The chain links TRBV29-1 to TRBJ2-1; D is perhaps TRBD1 (7 bases). V gave up 3 bases and J gave up 4 bases, with 10 bases separating them. This CDR3 is 13 amino acids long. Germline V lookup: CDR1 SQVTM, CDR2 ANQGSEA. The CDR3 here is CSVDRGEYNEQFF. The CDR3 DNA sequence: TGCAGCGTTGACAGGGGGGAGTACAATGAGCAGTTCTTC.

The CDR3 nucleotides are TGTGCCAGCAGTGCAAGCGGGAGCCACGCAGATACGCAGTATTTT. It translates to CASSASGSHADTQYF. The rearrangement uses TRBV6-1 and TRBJ2-3, with 8 bases fitting TRBD2. The CDR3 sequence is 15 residues long. J lost 4 bases, V lost 4 bases, and 7 bases had no gene match. Germline V lookup: CDR1 MNHNS, CDR2 SASEGT.

The genes are TRBV11-3 and TRBJ2-2, with D unresolved. This CDR3 has 14 residues. Trimming left V 2 bases short and J 1 base short, with 5 bases between. Germline-derived CDR1 and CDR2 are SGHNT and YENEEA. The CDR3 region is CASSLQWNTGELFF. CDR3 nucleotides: TGTGCCAGCAGCTTACAGTGGAACACCGGGGAGCTGTTTTTT.

This clone was counted a single time. The chain recombines TRBV18 with TRBJ2-7; 7 nucleotides agree with TRBD1. The junction had 5 bases not matched to a gene; V was cut back by 3 bases and J by 3 bases. CDR1 and CDR2 (germline): KGHSH, LQKENI. This CDR3 spans 14 amino acids. CDR3 DNA: TGTGCCAGCTCACCCGGGGCAGGGGGCTACGAGCAGTACTTC. It yields the protein CASSPGAGGYEQYF.

The sample holds a few counts of this clone. This chain's CDR3 is CASGLGQGIYEQYF. The CDR3, as DNA: TGTGCTAGTGGTTTGGGACAGGGGATTTACGAGCAGTACTTC. V and J are TRBV12-5 and TRBJ2-7; 8 bases line up with TRBD1. The CDR3 is 14 amino acids. The V segment lost 1 base and the J segment 4 bases; nucleotides outside the gene matches: 3. The V gene's germline CDR1 is LGHNT and CDR2 FRNRAP.

The V gene is TRBV10-3, the J gene TRBJ1-1; 10 bases match TRBD1. The ends lost 6 bases at V and 1 base at J; junction bases unmatched: 2. CDR1 is ENHRY, CDR2 SYGVKD, per germline. CDR3 length equals 14 residues. This chain's CDR3 is CAIRTGGANTEAFF. The CDR3 nucleotides read TGTGCCATCAGGACAGGGGGCGCGAACACTGAAGCTTTCTTT.

The V and J genes are TRBV5-6 and TRBJ2-1, with TRBD1 matching 9 bases. The germline gives CDR1 SGHDT, CDR2 YYEEEE. V trimming: 2 bases; J trimming: 3 bases; junction bases outside the gene matches: 3. The CDR3 has 15 residues. Here the CDR3 reads CASSFKGQGYNEQFF. The DNA of the CDR3 is TGTGCCAGCAGCTTCAAGGGACAGGGCTACAATGAGCAGTTCTTC.

V and J are TRBV2 and TRBJ2-5, with a tentative D call TRBD2 (6 bases). CDR3 length equals 18 residues. Germline loops: CDR1 SNHLY, CDR2 FYNNEI. V was cut by 0 bases and J by 5 bases, with 22 bases left in between. In nucleotides, the CDR3 is TGTGCCAGCAGTGAAGCCGGTCTAGCGCTCCCAGTTTGGGAGACCCAGTACTTC. This translates into CASSEAGLALPVWETQYF.

V and J are TRBV19 and TRBJ1-1, with D tentatively TRBD1 (6 bases). Per germline, CDR1 LNHDA and CDR2 SQIVND (reference sequence). Trimming left V 5 bases short and J 0 bases short, with 10 bases between. The CDR3 has 14 amino acids. CDR3 bases: TGTGCCAGTAGTTATCAGGGGATGAACACTGAAGCTTTCTTT. Its translation: CASSYQGMNTEAFF.